Listed below are T cell receptor beta chains from one sample, sequenced in a study of CD8+ T cells in alopecia areata. TCRdb keeps only in-frame clones here, not all; method: immunoSEQ multiplex PCR. This sample has just over 150,000 clones; around three fifths occur once, and the top ten carry roughly 0.99%. Sequencing was performed on CD4+ T cells sorted from blood, taken at week 4, from a patient treated with tofacitinib. The receptors derive from a human donor with alopecia areata. Each CDR3 is given with its conserved first and last residue. The D gene is left open where the match is weak. Some rows mark clone size as missing; the rest say once, few, many or name a class of expanded clone.

clone_size,d_call,j_call,v_call,cdr3_nt,cdr3_aa
few,NA,TRBJ2-2,TRBV27,TGTGCCAGCAGTTGGGTCCATGGGGCGAACACCGGGGAGCTGTTTTTT,CASSWVHGANTGELFF
few,TRBD2,TRBJ2-3,TRBV4-1,TGCGCCAGCAGCCAAGCTCGGACTAGCGGGGGGGCTGATACGCAGTATTTT,CASSQARTSGGADTQYF
NA,NA,TRBJ2-3,TRBV5-4,TGTGCCAGCAGCGTGAAGGGTTTTACAGATACGCAGTATTTT,CASSVKGFTDTQYF
NA,NA,TRBJ1-2,TRBV6-1,TGTGCCAGCAGTATAGGGGCCTCGGGGATCTATGGCTACACCTTC,CASSIGASGIYGYTF
few,NA,TRBJ1-2,TRBV23-1,TGCGCCAGCAGTCAATCGTGGACGGCGGGCGGCTACACCTTC,CASSQSWTAGGYTF
NA,TRBD2,TRBJ2-1,TRBV29-1,TGCAGCGTTAGCTGGGGGGGAGGCGAGCAGTTCTTC,CSVSWGGGEQFF
many,NA,TRBJ2-1,TRBV9,TGTGCCAGCAGCGTAGGTGGGGGGGCTTGGCTCAGGCATGAGCAGTTCTTC,CASSVGGGAWLRHEQFF
once,TRBD2,TRBJ2-7,TRBV10-3,TGTGCCATCAGTACGACCCTAGCGGGGGTAAACTACGAGCAGTACTTC,CAISTTLAGVNYEQYF
few,NA,TRBJ1-3,TRBV10-3,TGTGCCATCAGTGAGTCGGGGGCGTCTGGAAACACCATATATTTT,CAISESGASGNTIYF
NA,NA,TRBJ1-1,TRBV25-1,TGTGCCAGCATAGTCACCGGGACTGAAGCTTTCTTT,CASIVTGTEAFF
NA,TRBD1,TRBJ2-3,TRBV15,TGTGCCACCAGCCTGGACAGGGGGCGCACAGATACGCAGTATTTT,CATSLDRGRTDTQYF
NA,NA,TRBJ1-5,TRBV7-8,TGTGCCAGCAGTTTGCTTAGTGTGGGAAAGGGTCAGCCCCAGCATTTT,CASSLLSVGKGQPQHF
NA,TRBD1,TRBJ1-6,TRBV6-5,TGTGCCAGCAGTTACGGTACAGGGGGGAATTCACCCCTCCACTTT,CASSYGTGGNSPLHF
NA,NA,TRBJ2-2,TRBV5-5,TGTGCCAGCATAAGGACCTATAACACCGGGGAGCTGTTTTTT,CASIRTYNTGELFF
NA,NA,TRBJ1-2,TRBV18,TGTGCCAGCTCACCACCCCAGGGAAACTATGGCTACACCTTC,CASSPPQGNYGYTF
NA,NA,TRBJ2-1,TRBV13,TGTGCCAGCAGCTTGCCAGCGGCTTTTAGCTCCTACAATGAGCAGTTCTTC,CASSLPAAFSSYNEQFF
NA,TRBD1,TRBJ1-2,TRBV2,TGTGCCAGCAGTGAAGTCGAAGGACAGGGGGCGCGAATCTATGGCTACACCTTC,CASSEVEGQGARIYGYTF
NA,NA,TRBJ1-4,TRBV11-1,TGTGCCAGCAGCTCGACACACCGCCGGGAAAAACTGTTTTTT,CASSSTHRREKLFF
few,TRBD1,TRBJ1-6,TRBV11-2,TGTGCCAGCAGCTTAGTGAATGCCGGGACAGCCTATTCACCCCTCCACTTT,CASSLVNAGTAYSPLHF
NA,TRBD2,TRBJ2-3,TRBV7-9,TGTGCCAGCAAGCTCGGAGCGGGGCGGTCTAGCACAGATACGCAGTATTTT,CASKLGAGRSSTDTQYF